Listed below are T cell receptor beta chains from one sample, sequenced in a study of T cell repertoires in cytomegalovirus infection. MiXCR, applied by TCRdb to the reads, yields one record per CDR3 protein. Of 110,000 or so distinct CDR3 sequences in the sample, 30% to 35% were seen once. For these receptors, no antigen is known. This specimen consisted of CD8+ T cells from cultured PBMCs, obtained from culture after CMV antigen stimulation. Receptor source: a human donor in good health (CMV status not recorded). Some clones in this sample may be carry-over from other donors' samples. Both conserved end residues are part of each CDR3. The order of the fields is CDR3 protein, CDR3 DNA, D gene, V gene, clone size, J gene. A D gene is named only where the DNA matches it firmly. Where a row states a size, it is once, few, many or the class of an expanded clone; other rows omit it.

CDR3 protein: CASSYSQQGVLGELFF; CDR3 DNA: TGTGCCAGCAGTTACTCTCAGCAGGGTGTCCTGGGGGAGCTGTTTTTT; D gene: NA; V gene: TRBV6-2/TRBV6-3; clone size: NA; J gene: TRBJ2-2
CDR3 protein: CASSLWVGMDTEAFF; CDR3 DNA: TGTGCCAGCAGCTTATGGGTAGGGATGGACACTGAAGCTTTCTTT; D gene: NA; V gene: TRBV7-8; clone size: many; J gene: TRBJ1-1
CDR3 protein: CASSSTGTGGNQPQHF; CDR3 DNA: TGTGCCAGCAGCTCAACCGGGACAGGGGGCAATCAGCCCCAGCATTTT; D gene: TRBD1; V gene: TRBV7-9; clone size: few; J gene: TRBJ1-5
CDR3 protein: CASSEEYQETQYF; CDR3 DNA: TGTGCCAGCTCTGAGGAGTACCAAGAGACCCAGTACTTC; D gene: NA; V gene: TRBV18; clone size: many; J gene: TRBJ2-5
CDR3 protein: CASSPRLTGGGNYGYTF; CDR3 DNA: TGCGCCAGCAGCCCACGATTGACAGGGGGCGGTAACTATGGCTACACCTTC; D gene: TRBD1; V gene: TRBV4-1; clone size: few; J gene: TRBJ1-2
CDR3 protein: CASSGLNTEAFF; CDR3 DNA: TGCGCCAGCAGCGGGTTGAACACTGAAGCTTTCTTT; D gene: NA; V gene: TRBV4-1; clone size: few; J gene: TRBJ1-1
CDR3 protein: CASSLAFSYNEQFF; CDR3 DNA: TGTGCCAGCAGTTTAGCGTTCTCCTACAATGAGCAGTTCTTC; D gene: NA; V gene: TRBV12-3/TRBV12-4; clone size: NA; J gene: TRBJ2-1
CDR3 protein: CASSELVAGYEQYF; CDR3 DNA: TGTGCCAGCAGTGAATTAGTAGCGGGCTACGAGCAGTACTTC; D gene: TRBD2; V gene: TRBV25-1; clone size: NA; J gene: TRBJ2-7
CDR3 protein: CASSLWASSYEQYF; CDR3 DNA: TGTGCCAGCAGCTTATGGGCCAGCTCCTACGAGCAGTACTTC; D gene: NA; V gene: TRBV7-2; clone size: many; J gene: TRBJ2-7
CDR3 protein: CASSLALAGGEDTQYF; CDR3 DNA: TGTGCCAGCAGTTTAGCGCTGGCGGGGGGAGAAGATACGCAGTATTTT; D gene: TRBD2; V gene: TRBV12-3/TRBV12-4; clone size: NA; J gene: TRBJ2-3
CDR3 protein: CASSLGGVGDTEAFF; CDR3 DNA: TGCGCCAGCAGCTTGGGGGGGGTAGGTGACACTGAAGCTTTCTTT; D gene: NA; V gene: TRBV5-1; clone size: few; J gene: TRBJ1-1